The rows below give T cell receptor beta chains drawn from one sample of a study of blood T cell repertoires in COVID-19. Only in-frame clones appear in the TCRdb table, and some are missing; sequencing was by immunoSEQ multiplex PCR. Counted here are over 250,000 clones, approximately 91% occurring once; the ten biggest clones make up approximately 2.1%. Sequenced input: peripheral blood. The origin of the receptors is a woman younger than 45 with COVID-19, enrolled during active disease. Both conserved end residues are part of each CDR3. A D gene is named only where the DNA matches it firmly. Not every row has a clone size; where given, it reads once, few, many or a size class.

>.|TRBJ1-6|.|TRBV6-1
TGTGCCAGCAGTGAGACAGGACCTAATTCACCCCTCCACTTT
CASSETGPNSPLHF
>TRBD1|TRBJ1-2|.|TRBV12-3/TRBV12-4
TGTGCCAGCAGTTTACCAGGGGGCGGTGGCTACACCTTC
CASSLPGGGGYTF
>TRBD2|TRBJ2-7|.|TRBV5-1
TGCGCCAGCAGCTTGGGGGCTAGCGGGAGCTACGAGCAGTACTTC
CASSLGASGSYEQYF
>TRBD2|TRBJ2-1|.|TRBV10-3
TGTGCCATCAGTACCGGACTAGCGGACAATGAGCAGTTCTTC
CAISTGLADNEQFF
>TRBD2|TRBJ2-1|.|TRBV30
TGTGCCTGGACTAGCGGGAGGGCTTGGTTCTTC
CAWTSGRAWFF
>.|TRBJ2-7|.|TRBV12-3/TRBV12-4
TGTGCCAGCAGTTTAAGCGGGCCGGAGCAGTACTTC
CASSLSGPEQYF
>.|TRBJ2-5|.|TRBV2
TGTGCCATGGATATGTCGGGAAGTCAAGAGACCCAGTACTTC
CAMDMSGSQETQYF
>TRBD1|TRBJ1-1|.|TRBV19
TGTGCCACGTCCCCGGGACCCAGGGGGCTAGCGAACACTGAAGCTTTCTTT
CATSPGPRGLANTEAFF
>TRBD2|TRBJ2-3|.|TRBV4-1
TGCGCCAGCAGCCAAGATCTGAGCGGGAGGACAGATACGCAGTATTTT
CASSQDLSGRTDTQYF
>TRBD1|TRBJ1-2|once|TRBV2
TGTGCCAGCAGCCAGGACAGGGACCTTGGCTACACCTTC
CASSQDRDLGYTF
>.|TRBJ2-7|.|TRBV30
TGTGCCTGGAGCGGGCAGGGGTTTTACGAGCAGTACTTC
CAWSGQGFYEQYF
>TRBD2|TRBJ2-3|few|TRBV10-3
TGTGCCATCAGTCAGGGACTAGCGGGAGGCACAGATACGCAGTATTTT
CAISQGLAGGTDTQYF
>TRBD2|TRBJ2-1|.|TRBV20-1
TGCAGTGCTAGTAAGCTAGCGGGACCGTACAATGAGCAGTTCTTC
CSASKLAGPYNEQFF
>.|TRBJ1-1|.|TRBV19
TGTGCCAGTAGAGATTTGAGGGGGAGCACTGAAGCTTTCTTT
CASRDLRGSTEAFF
>TRBD2|TRBJ2-5|.|TRBV27
TGTGCCAGCAGTTTGGAGACTAGCGGGAGAGAGACCCAGTACTTC
CASSLETSGRETQYF
>TRBD2|TRBJ2-1|.|TRBV5-1
TGCGCCAGCAGCCCAGGGACTAGCGGCTCCTACAATGAGCAGTTCTTC
CASSPGTSGSYNEQFF
>TRBD1|TRBJ1-2|.|TRBV11-2
TGTGCCAGCAGCCATCGACAGGGACAAATTCCCTATGGCTACACCTTC
CASSHRQGQIPYGYTF
>.|TRBJ2-7|.|TRBV7-2
TGTGCCAGCAGCTTAGATCCCCCGACAGTCTCCTACGAGCAGTACTTC
CASSLDPPTVSYEQYF
>TRBD2|TRBJ2-7|.|TRBV6-1
TGTGCCAGCAGTGGACCCCGGACTAGCGGGAACGGGGCTAGCTACGAGCAGTACTTC
CASSGPRTSGNGASYEQYF
>TRBD2|TRBJ2-5|once|TRBV5-4
TGTGCCAGCAGCTTTCCGACTAGCGGGACCCAAGAGACCCAGTACTTC
CASSFPTSGTQETQYF
>TRBD1|TRBJ2-7|.|TRBV4-1
TGCGCCAGCAGCCGGGGACAGGGCTCCTACGAGCAGTACTTC
CASSRGQGSYEQYF
>.|TRBJ2-7|.|TRBV5-6
TGTGCCAGCAGCTTGGTACAGGGTTCCCTCGAGCAGTACTTC
CASSLVQGSLEQYF
>.|TRBJ1-1|.|TRBV12-3/TRBV12-4
TGTGCCAGCAGTTTTTCTACGGGGACTGAAGCTTTCTTT
CASSFSTGTEAFF
>TRBD1|TRBJ1-3|.|TRBV5-6
TGTGCCAGCAGCTTGGGACAGGGTAGAGACACCATATATTTT
CASSLGQGRDTIYF
>.|TRBJ1-1|.|TRBV3-1/TRBV3-2
TGTGCCAGCAGCCAAGTACAGGCGAACACTGAAGCTTTCTTT
CASSQVQANTEAFF
>.|TRBJ1-5|few|TRBV27
TGTGCCAGCAGTCCGTGGCAGGGGAATCAGCCCCAGCATTTT
CASSPWQGNQPQHF
>.|TRBJ1-2|.|TRBV12-3/TRBV12-4
TGTGCCAGCAGTTTTCAGGGTTCCTATGGCTACACCTTC
CASSFQGSYGYTF
>.|TRBJ1-1|.|TRBV12-5
TGTGCTAGTGGTTTGGCAACCCGGGACTCTCTCAACACTGAAGCTTTCTTT
CASGLATRDSLNTEAFF
>TRBD1|TRBJ1-5|.|TRBV2
TGTGCCAGCAGTGCCCTCGGGACAGGGGGTTCGAGCAATCAGCCCCAGCATTTT
CASSALGTGGSSNQPQHF
>.|TRBJ1-2|.|TRBV9
TGTGCCAGCAGCGCAGCTAACTATGGCTACACCTTC
CASSAANYGYTF
>.|TRBJ2-7|.|TRBV6-1
TGTGCCAGCAGTGAATGGAGCTACGAGCAGTACTTC
CASSEWSYEQYF
>TRBD1|TRBJ2-1|.|TRBV4-1
TGCGCCAGCAGCCCAGGACAGGGGGCGTTCTTC
CASSPGQGAFF
>TRBD1|TRBJ2-1|.|TRBV24-1
TGTGCCACCAGTGACAGGACAGGACGAGGGTACAATGAGCAGTTCTTC
CATSDRTGRGYNEQFF
>.|TRBJ1-1|.|TRBV28
TGTGCCAGCAGGACCATGAAGAGGACTGAAGCTTTCTTT
CASRTMKRTEAFF
>TRBD1|TRBJ1-5|.|TRBV19
TGTGCCAGTAACTCCGACAGGGAGAACAATCAGCCCCAGCATTTT
CASNSDRENNQPQHF
>TRBD1|TRBJ2-2|.|TRBV24-1
TGTGCCACCAGTGATCCGGGACAGGAGAACACCGGGGAGCTGTTTTTT
CATSDPGQENTGELFF
>.|TRBJ1-2|.|TRBV9
TGTGCCAGCAGCGCCGGTACAGGGAAGTTTGGCTACACCTTC
CASSAGTGKFGYTF
>TRBD2|TRBJ2-2|.|TRBV28
TGTGCCAGCAGTCTACTAGCGGGAGACCACACCGGGGAGCTGTTTTTT
CASSLLAGDHTGELFF
>TRBD2|TRBJ2-2|.|TRBV15
TGTGCCACCAGCAGAGATGTCACTAGCGGGAACACCGGGGAGCTGTTTTTT
CATSRDVTSGNTGELFF
>.|TRBJ1-3|.|TRBV9
TGTGCCAGCAGCGTAGGTAGCTCTGGAAACACCATATATTTT
CASSVGSSGNTIYF